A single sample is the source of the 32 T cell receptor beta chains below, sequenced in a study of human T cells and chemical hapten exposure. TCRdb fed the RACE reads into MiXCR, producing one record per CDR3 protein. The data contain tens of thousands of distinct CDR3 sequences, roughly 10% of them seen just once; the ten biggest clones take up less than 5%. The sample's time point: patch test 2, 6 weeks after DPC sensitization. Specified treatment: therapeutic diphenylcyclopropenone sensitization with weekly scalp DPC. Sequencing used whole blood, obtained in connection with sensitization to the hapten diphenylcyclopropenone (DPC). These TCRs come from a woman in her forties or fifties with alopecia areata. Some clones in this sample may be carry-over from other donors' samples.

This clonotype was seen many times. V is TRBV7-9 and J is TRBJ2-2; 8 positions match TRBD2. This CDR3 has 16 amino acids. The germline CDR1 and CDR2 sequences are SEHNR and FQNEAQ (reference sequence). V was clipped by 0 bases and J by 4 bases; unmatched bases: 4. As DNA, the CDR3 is TGTGCCAGCAGCTTAGCAGCGGGAGCTTTCACCGGGGAGCTGTTTTTT. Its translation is CASSLAAGAFTGELFF.

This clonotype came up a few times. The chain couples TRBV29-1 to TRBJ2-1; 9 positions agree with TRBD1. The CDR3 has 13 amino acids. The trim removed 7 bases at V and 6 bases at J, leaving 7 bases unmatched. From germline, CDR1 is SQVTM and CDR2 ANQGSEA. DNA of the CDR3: TGCAGCGCGGTCGGACAGGGGACCAATGAGCAGTTCTTC. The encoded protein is CSAVGQGTNEQFF.

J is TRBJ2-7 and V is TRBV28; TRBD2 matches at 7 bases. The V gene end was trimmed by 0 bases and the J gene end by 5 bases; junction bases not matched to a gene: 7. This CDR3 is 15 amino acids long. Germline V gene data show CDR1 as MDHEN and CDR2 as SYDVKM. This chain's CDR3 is CASSLWGGGSHEQYF. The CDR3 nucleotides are TGTGCCAGCAGTTTATGGGGCGGCGGGAGCCACGAGCAGTACTTC.

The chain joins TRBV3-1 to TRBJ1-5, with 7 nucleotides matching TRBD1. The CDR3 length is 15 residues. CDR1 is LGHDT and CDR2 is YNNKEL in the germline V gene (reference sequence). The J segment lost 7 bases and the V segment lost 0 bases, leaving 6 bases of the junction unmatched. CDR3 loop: CASSQDLGQAQPQHF. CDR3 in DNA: TGTGCCAGCAGCCAAGATCTCGGACAGGCGCAGCCCCAGCATTTT.

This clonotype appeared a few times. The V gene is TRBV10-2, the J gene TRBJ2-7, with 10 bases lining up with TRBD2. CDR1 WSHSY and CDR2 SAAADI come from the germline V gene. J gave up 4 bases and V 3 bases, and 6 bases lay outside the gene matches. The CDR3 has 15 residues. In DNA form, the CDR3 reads TGCGCCAGCAGTGACTCTAGCGGGAGTCTGTACGAGCAGTACTTC. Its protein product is CASSDSSGSLYEQYF.

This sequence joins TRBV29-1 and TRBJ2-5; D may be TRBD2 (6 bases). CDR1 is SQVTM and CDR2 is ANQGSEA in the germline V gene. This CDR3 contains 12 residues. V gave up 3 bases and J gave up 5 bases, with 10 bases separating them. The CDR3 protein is CSVDLARETQYF. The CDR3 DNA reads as TGCAGCGTTGATCTAGCGCGGGAGACCCAGTACTTC.

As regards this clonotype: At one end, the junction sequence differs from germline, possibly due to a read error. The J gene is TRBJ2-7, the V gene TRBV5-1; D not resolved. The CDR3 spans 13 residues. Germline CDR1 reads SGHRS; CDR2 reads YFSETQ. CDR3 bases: TGCGCCAGCAGCTTGTTCCCCTCCGACGAGCAGTACTTC. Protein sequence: CASSLFPSDEQYF.

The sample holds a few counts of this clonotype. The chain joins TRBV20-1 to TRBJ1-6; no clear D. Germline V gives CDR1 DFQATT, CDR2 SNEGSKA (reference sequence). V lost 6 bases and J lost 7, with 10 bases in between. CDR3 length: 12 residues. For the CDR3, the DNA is TGCAGTGCGAACATTGGGAATTCACCCCTCCACTTT. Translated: CSANIGNSPLHF.

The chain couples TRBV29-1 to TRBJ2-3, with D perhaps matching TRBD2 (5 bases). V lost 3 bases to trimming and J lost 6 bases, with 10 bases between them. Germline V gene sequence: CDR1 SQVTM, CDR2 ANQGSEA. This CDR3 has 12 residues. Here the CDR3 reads CSVDTGFDTQYF. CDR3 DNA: TGCAGCGTTGATACGGGATTTGATACGCAGTATTTT.

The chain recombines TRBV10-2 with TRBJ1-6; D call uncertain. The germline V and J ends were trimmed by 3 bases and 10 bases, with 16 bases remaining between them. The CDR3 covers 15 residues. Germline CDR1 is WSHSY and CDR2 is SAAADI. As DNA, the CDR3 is TGCGCCAGCAGTGACGGTTGGGGAAAGGGCTCACCCCTCCACTTT. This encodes CASSDGWGKGSPLHF.

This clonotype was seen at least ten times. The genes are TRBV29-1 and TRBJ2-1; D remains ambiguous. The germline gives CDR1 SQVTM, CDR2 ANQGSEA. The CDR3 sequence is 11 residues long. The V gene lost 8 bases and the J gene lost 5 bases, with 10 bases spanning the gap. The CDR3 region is CSSRYNNEQFF. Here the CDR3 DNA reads TGCAGCTCCCGGTACAACAATGAGCAGTTCTTC.

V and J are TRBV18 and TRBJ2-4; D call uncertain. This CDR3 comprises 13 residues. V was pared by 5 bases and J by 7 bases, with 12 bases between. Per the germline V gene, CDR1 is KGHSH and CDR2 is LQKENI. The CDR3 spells CASSYETTNIQYF. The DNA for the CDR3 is TGTGCCAGCTCATACGAGACAACTAACATTCAGTACTTC.

In DNA, the CDR3 is TGTGCCAGCAGTAGACAGGGAAACTACGAGCAGTACTTC. It codes for CASSRQGNYEQYF. The chain is built from TRBV9 and TRBJ2-7; 7 nucleotides align to TRBD1. V trimming: 5 bases; J trimming: 3 bases; junction bases outside the gene matches: 5. The germline gives CDR1 SGDLS, CDR2 YYNGEE. CDR3 length: 13 residues. Combining the CDR3 with reference TRBV9 and TRBJ2-7 gives the whole variable domain DSGVTQTPKHLITATGQRVTLRCSPRSGDLSVYWYQQSLDQGLQFLIQYYNGEERAKGNILERFSAQQFPDLHSELNLSSLELGDSALYFCASSRQGNYEQYFGPGTRLTVT.

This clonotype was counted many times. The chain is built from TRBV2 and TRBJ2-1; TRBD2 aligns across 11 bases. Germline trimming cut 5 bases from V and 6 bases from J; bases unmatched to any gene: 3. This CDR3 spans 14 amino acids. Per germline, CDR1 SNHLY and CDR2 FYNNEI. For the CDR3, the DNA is TGTGCCAGCAGTATAGCGGGAGGGGGCAATGAGCAGTTCTTC. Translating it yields CASSIAGGGNEQFF. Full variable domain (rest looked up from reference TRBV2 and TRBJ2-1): EPEVTQTPSHQVTQMGQEVILRCVPISNHLYFYWYRQILGQKVEFLVSFYNNEISEKSEIFDDQFSVERPDGSNFTLKIRSTKLEDSAMYFCASSIAGGGNEQFFGPGTRLTVL.

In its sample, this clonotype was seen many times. The CDR3 sequence: CASSFNHRGNEQYF. The CDR3 coding sequence is TGTGCCAGCAGCTTCAACCACAGGGGGAACGAGCAGTACTTC. J is TRBJ2-7 and V is TRBV14; the match to TRBD1 covers 8 bases. This CDR3 contains 14 residues. The trim removed 5 bases at V and 5 bases at J, leaving 8 bases unmatched. Germline V gives CDR1 SGHDN, CDR2 FVKESK. The whole variable domain, remainder taken from reference TRBV14 and TRBJ2-7, is EAGVTQFPSHSVIEKGQTVTLRCDPISGHDNLYWYRRVMGKEIKFLLHFVKESKQDESGMPNNRFLAERTGGTYSTLKVQPAELEDSGVYFCASSFNHRGNEQYFGPGTRLTVT.

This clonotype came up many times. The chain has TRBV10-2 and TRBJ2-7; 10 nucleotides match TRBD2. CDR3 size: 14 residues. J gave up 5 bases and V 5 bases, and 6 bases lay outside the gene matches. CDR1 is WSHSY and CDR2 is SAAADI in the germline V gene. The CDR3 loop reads CASSSGRAVDEQYF. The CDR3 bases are TGCGCCAGCAGTAGCGGGAGGGCCGTGGACGAGCAGTACTTC.

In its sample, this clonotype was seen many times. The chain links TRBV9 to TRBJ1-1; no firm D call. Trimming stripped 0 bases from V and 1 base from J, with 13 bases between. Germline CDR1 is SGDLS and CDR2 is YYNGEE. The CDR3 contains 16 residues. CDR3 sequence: CASSVAPRTSNTEAFF. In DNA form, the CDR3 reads TGTGCCAGCAGCGTAGCCCCCCGGACCTCGAACACTGAAGCTTTCTTT.

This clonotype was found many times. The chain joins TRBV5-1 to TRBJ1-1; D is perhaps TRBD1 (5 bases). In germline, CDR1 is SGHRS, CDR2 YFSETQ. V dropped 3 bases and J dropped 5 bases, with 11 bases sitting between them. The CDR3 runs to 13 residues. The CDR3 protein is CASSSSGSTEAFF. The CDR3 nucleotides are TGCGCCAGCAGCTCTTCAGGGAGTACTGAAGCTTTCTTT.

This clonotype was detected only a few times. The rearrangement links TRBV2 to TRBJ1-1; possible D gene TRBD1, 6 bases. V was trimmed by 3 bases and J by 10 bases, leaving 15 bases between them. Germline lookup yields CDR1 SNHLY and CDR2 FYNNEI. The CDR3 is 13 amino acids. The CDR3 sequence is CASSEQGPMRAFF. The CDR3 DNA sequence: TGTGCCAGCAGTGAGCAGGGGCCCATGCGAGCTTTCTTT. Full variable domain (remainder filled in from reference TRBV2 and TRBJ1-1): EPEVTQTPSHQVTQMGQEVILRCVPISNHLYFYWYRQILGQKVEFLVSFYNNEISEKSEIFDDQFSVERPDGSNFTLKIRSTKLEDSAMYFCASSEQGPMRAFFGQGTRLTVV.

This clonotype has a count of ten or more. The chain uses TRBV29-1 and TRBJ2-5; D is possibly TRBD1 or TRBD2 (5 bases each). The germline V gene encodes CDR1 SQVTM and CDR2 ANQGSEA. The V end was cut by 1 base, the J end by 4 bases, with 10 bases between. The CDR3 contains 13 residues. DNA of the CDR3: TGCAGCGTTGAAGCTACGAGGGGAGAGACCCAGTACTTC. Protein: CSVEATRGETQYF.

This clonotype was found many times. CDR3 coding DNA: TGTGCCAGCAGTTCCCAGGGTATGACCGGGGAGCTGTTTTTT. Protein sequence: CASSSQGMTGELFF. The V gene is TRBV27, the J gene TRBJ2-2, with a tentative D call TRBD1 (5 bases). Trimming stripped 4 bases from V and 5 bases from J, with 11 bases between. Germline V gene sequence: CDR1 MNHEY, CDR2 SMNVEV (reference sequence). The CDR3 has 14 residues.

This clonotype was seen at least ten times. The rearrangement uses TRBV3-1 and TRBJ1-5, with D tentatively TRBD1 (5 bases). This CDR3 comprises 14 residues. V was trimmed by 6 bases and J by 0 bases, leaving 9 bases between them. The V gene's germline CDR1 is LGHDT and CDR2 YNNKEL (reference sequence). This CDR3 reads CASSRQYSNQPQHF. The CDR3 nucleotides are TGTGCCAGCAGTCGACAGTATAGCAATCAGCCCCAGCATTTT. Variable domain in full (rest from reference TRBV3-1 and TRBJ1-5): DTAVSQTPKYLVTQMGNDKSIKCEQNLGHDTMYWYKQDSKKFLKIMFSYNNKELIINETVPNRFSPKSPDKAHLNLHINSLELGDSAVYFCASSRQYSNQPQHFGDGTRLSIL.

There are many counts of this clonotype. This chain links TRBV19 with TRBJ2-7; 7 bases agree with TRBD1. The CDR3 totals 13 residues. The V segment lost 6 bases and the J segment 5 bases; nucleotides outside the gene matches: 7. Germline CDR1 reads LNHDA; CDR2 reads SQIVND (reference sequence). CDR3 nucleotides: TGTGCCAGTAGATCGACAGGGAGCCACGAGCAGTACTTC. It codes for CASRSTGSHEQYF.

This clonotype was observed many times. The CDR3 DNA reads as TGCAGTGCTAGGAGAGGTAGCGGGGACACAGATACGCAGTATTTT. It codes for CSARRGSGDTDTQYF. This sequence joins TRBV20-1 and TRBJ2-3, with TRBD2 matching over 8 bases. Losses at the gene ends were 3 bases for V and 2 bases for J; bases not matched to a gene: 7. The CDR3 is made up of 15 amino acids. Germline V gene data show CDR1 as DFQATT and CDR2 as SNEGSKA (reference sequence).

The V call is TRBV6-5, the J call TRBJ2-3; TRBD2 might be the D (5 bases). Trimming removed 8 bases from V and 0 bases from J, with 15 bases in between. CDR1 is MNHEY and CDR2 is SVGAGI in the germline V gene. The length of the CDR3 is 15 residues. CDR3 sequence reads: CASSPQLVSTDTQYF. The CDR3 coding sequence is TGTGCCAGCTCCCCACAACTAGTAAGCACAGATACGCAGTATTTT.

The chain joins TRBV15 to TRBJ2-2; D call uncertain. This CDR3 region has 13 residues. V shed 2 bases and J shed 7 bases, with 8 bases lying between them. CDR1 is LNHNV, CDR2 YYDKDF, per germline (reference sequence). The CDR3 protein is CATSRKYGGELFF. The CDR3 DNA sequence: TGTGCCACCAGCAGAAAATACGGCGGGGAGCTGTTTTTT.

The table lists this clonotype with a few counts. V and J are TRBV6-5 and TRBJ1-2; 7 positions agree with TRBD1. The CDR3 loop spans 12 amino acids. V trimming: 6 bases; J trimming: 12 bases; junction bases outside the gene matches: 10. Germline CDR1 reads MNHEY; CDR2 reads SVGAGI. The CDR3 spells CASRGDSRSDTF. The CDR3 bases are TGTGCCAGCAGAGGGGACAGCCGTTCTGACACCTTC.

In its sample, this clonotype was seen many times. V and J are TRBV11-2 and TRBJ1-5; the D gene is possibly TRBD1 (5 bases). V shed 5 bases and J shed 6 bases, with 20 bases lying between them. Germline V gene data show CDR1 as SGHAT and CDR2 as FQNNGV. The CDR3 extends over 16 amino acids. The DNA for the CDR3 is TGTGCCAGCAGCCCCGGACACTCGGGGGTTCCTCAGCCCCAGCATTTT. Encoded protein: CASSPGHSGVPQPQHF. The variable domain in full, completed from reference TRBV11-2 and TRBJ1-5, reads EAGVAQSPRYKIIEKRQSVAFWCNPISGHATLYWYQQILGQGPKLLIQFQNNGVVDDSQLPKDRFSAERLKGVDSTLKIQPAKLEDSAVYLCASSPGHSGVPQPQHFGDGTRLSIL.

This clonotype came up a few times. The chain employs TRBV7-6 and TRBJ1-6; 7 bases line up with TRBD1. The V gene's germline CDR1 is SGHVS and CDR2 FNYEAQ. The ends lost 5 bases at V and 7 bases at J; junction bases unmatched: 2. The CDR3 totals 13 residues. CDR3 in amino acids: CASSRDRNSPLHF. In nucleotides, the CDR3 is TGTGCCAGCAGCCGGGACAGAAATTCACCCCTCCACTTT.

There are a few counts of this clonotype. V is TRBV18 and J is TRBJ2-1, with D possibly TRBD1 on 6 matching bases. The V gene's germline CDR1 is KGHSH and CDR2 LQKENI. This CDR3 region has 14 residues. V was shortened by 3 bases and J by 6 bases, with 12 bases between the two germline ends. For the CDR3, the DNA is TGTGCCAGCTCACCCCAGGGGTCAGGCAATGAGCAGTTCTTC. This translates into CASSPQGSGNEQFF.

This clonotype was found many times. CDR3 DNA sequence: TGTGCCAGCAGCCGTCGGACTAGCGGGAGTTCAGAGACCCAGTACTTC. Translating it yields CASSRRTSGSSETQYF. The chain uses TRBV7-2 and TRBJ2-5, with 13 bases matching TRBD2. Germline V lookup: CDR1 SGHTA, CDR2 FQGNSA. The CDR3 runs 16 residues. V was clipped by 5 bases and J by 4 bases; unmatched bases: 7.

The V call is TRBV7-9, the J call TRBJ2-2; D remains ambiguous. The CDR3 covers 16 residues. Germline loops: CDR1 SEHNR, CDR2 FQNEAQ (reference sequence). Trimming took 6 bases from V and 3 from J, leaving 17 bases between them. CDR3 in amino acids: CASRSPTSPDTGELFF. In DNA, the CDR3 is TGTGCCAGCAGGTCCCCGACAAGTCCGGACACCGGGGAGCTGTTTTTT.